Listed here are 20 T cell receptor beta chains from one sample, sequenced in a study of cytomegalovirus exposure and HLA in healthy donors. Researchers ran the PCR with 60 Vbeta and 13 Jbeta primers. The method was immunoSEQ multiplex PCR; TCRdb's version includes in-frame clones alone and lacks a portion of them. The sample includes 45,000 to 70,000 clones. Input material: PBMCs. The receptors were sampled from a woman between 25 and 40 years old in good health and CMV-seropositive.

The J gene is TRBJ1-5, the V gene TRBV2; D gene unclear. CDR1 and CDR2 (germline): SNHLY, FYNNEI. CDR3 length equals 14 residues. V was cut by 3 bases and J by 1 base, with 7 bases left in between. The CDR3 region is CASSDSRSNQPQHF. As DNA, the CDR3 is TGTGCCAGCAGTGATTCGAGGAGCAATCAGCCCCAGCATTTT.

The chain combines TRBV7-9 with TRBJ2-2; D is possibly TRBD1 (5 bases). Germline CDR1 and CDR2: SEHNR and FQNEAQ (reference sequence). The CDR3 is 16 amino acids. V shed 5 bases and J shed 2 bases, with 15 bases lying between them. CDR3 DNA: TGTGCCAGCAGCCCCCCTGGGGCTCACAACACCGGGGAGCTGTTTTTT. It encodes CASSPPGAHNTGELFF.

This chain uses TRBV5-4 with TRBJ2-3; TRBD2 agrees at 9 bases. The germline gives CDR1 SGHNT, CDR2 YYREEE (reference sequence). V shed 4 bases, J shed 1 base, and the junction held 7 bases outside the gene matches. CDR3 size: 16 residues. The CDR3 loop reads CASSQKTSGRTDTQYF. DNA for the CDR3: TGTGCCAGCAGCCAAAAGACTAGCGGACGCACAGATACGCAGTATTTT.

This chain links TRBV19 with TRBJ2-7; D might be TRBD2 (6 bases). This CDR3 is 14 amino acids long. Germline V gives CDR1 LNHDA, CDR2 SQIVND (reference sequence). Between the trimmed V and J ends, which lost 5 bases and 1 base, there was a span of 12 bases. The CDR3 DNA follows: TGTGCCAGTAGTCCGGGACTCGGTTCCTACGAGCAGTACTTC. It codes for CASSPGLGSYEQYF.

The V gene is TRBV19, the J gene TRBJ1-2, with D perhaps matching TRBD1 (6 bases). V was trimmed by 6 bases and J by 3 bases, leaving 11 bases between them. The germline CDR1 and CDR2 sequences are LNHDA and SQIVND (reference sequence). This CDR3 contains 13 residues. CDR3 sequence reads: CASRTQGYYGYTF. In DNA form, the CDR3 reads TGTGCCAGTAGGACACAGGGATACTATGGCTACACCTTC.

Note on this clone: The sample holds other DNA sequences that translate to the same CDR3. V gene TRBV2 combines with J gene TRBJ1-6; D possibly corresponds to TRBD1 (5 bases). This CDR3 is 14 amino acids long. CDR1 SNHLY and CDR2 FYNNEI come from the germline V gene. The V gene lost 7 bases and the J gene lost 6 bases, with 13 bases spanning the gap. CDR3 protein: CASTYGGVNSPLHF. The CDR3 region has the DNA TGTGCCAGCACCTACGGGGGGGTTAATTCACCCCTCCACTTT.

The chain employs TRBV9 and TRBJ2-3, with 8 bases that match TRBD2. The CDR3 consists of 14 residues. The V and J ends lost 4 bases and 1 base, in that order; junction bases with no gene match: 2. Per the germline V gene, CDR1 is SGDLS and CDR2 is YYNGEE. This CDR3 is CASSLTSGTDTQYF. CDR3 in DNA: TGTGCCAGCAGCCTGACTAGCGGCACAGATACGCAGTATTTT.

The rearrangement joins TRBV6-1 to TRBJ2-7, with 7 bases aligning to TRBD1. This CDR3 spans 13 amino acids. Trimming cost V 6 bases and J 5 bases; bases outside gene matches: 7. Germline-derived CDR1 and CDR2 are MNHNS and SASEGT. The CDR3 region has the DNA TGTGCCAGCAGCGCTACAGGGGTTGACGAGCAGTACTTC. Translation gives CASSATGVDEQYF.

The chain is built from TRBV6-1 and TRBJ2-3; D not resolved. The V end was cut by 6 bases, the J end by 2 bases, with 12 bases between. The CDR3 consists of 14 residues. CDR1 MNHNS and CDR2 SASEGT come from the germline V gene. The CDR3 sequence is CASSFFGVTDTQYF. The CDR3, as DNA: TGTGCCAGCAGCTTTTTTGGAGTCACAGATACGCAGTATTTT.

The V and J genes are TRBV7-8 and TRBJ2-1; D perhaps matches TRBD2 (5 bases). The V gene's germline CDR1 is SGHVS and CDR2 FQNEAQ. The germline V and J ends were trimmed by 0 bases and 7 bases, with 7 bases remaining between them. This CDR3 comprises 13 residues. CDR3 region: CASSLALGNEQFF. CDR3 nucleotides: TGTGCCAGCAGCTTAGCACTAGGGAATGAGCAGTTCTTC.

The CDR3: CASSWGQNTEAFF. CDR3 nucleotides: TGTGCCAGCAGTTGGGGCCAGAACACTGAAGCTTTCTTT. The chain has TRBV27 and TRBJ1-1, with D possibly TRBD1 on 5 matching bases. The V and J ends lost 4 bases and 1 base respectively, with 7 bases between them. Germline lookup yields CDR1 MNHEY and CDR2 SMNVEV (reference sequence). This CDR3 spans 13 amino acids.

V and J are TRBV6-5 and TRBJ2-7; 9 bases line up with TRBD2. The CDR3 extends over 16 amino acids. Germline-derived CDR1 and CDR2 are MNHEY and SVGAGI. The V segment lost 0 bases and the J segment 3 bases; nucleotides outside the gene matches: 6. Here the CDR3 reads CASSYSLAGVFYEQYF. The CDR3 DNA sequence: TGTGCCAGCAGTTACTCGTTAGCGGGAGTATTCTACGAGCAGTACTTC.

This sequence joins TRBV2 and TRBJ2-7; weak D call: TRBD2 (5 bases). The CDR3 is 15 residues long. Germline CDR1 SNHLY, CDR2 FYNNEI. Trimming left V 7 bases short and J 0 bases short, with 16 bases between. In nucleotides, the CDR3 is TGTGCCAGCACGGACTTACCTACGGGCTCCTACGAGCAGTACTTC. This codes for CASTDLPTGSYEQYF.

The chain combines TRBV5-1 with TRBJ2-5; 10 bases are shared with TRBD1. V gave up 5 bases and J gave up 3 bases; unmatched junction bases: 4. Germline values: CDR1 SGHRS, CDR2 YFSETQ. This CDR3 has 14 amino acids. As DNA, the CDR3 is TGCGCCAGCAGGCGCGGACAGGGGGAAGAGACCCAGTACTTC. Translating gives CASRRGQGEETQYF.

The gene calls are TRBV25-1 and TRBJ1-2; tentative D call: TRBD1 (5 bases). The V end lost 1 base, the J end lost 7 bases, and 7 bases lay between the germline ends. CDR1 MGHDK and CDR2 SYGVNS come from the germline V gene. The CDR3 spans 12 residues. The CDR3 DNA is TGTGCCAGCAGTGAATGGGGCAGTGGCTACACCTTC. It codes for CASSEWGSGYTF.

The chain carries TRBV10-3 and TRBJ2-2, with D possibly matching TRBD2 (5 bases). CDR1 ENHRY and CDR2 SYGVKD come from the germline V gene. With 4 bases removed from V and 4 bases from J, the gap between germline ends came to 10 bases. This CDR3 is built from 14 residues. The CDR3 protein is CAISVRGGTGELFF. CDR3 DNA sequence: TGTGCCATCAGTGTCCGGGGTGGCACCGGGGAGCTGTTTTTT.

CDR3 sequence (DNA): TGTGCCTGGAGTGTACCCGGGGAGAGCTCCTACAATGAGCAGTTCTTC. Protein sequence: CAWSVPGESSYNEQFF. The J gene is TRBJ2-1, the V gene TRBV30, with D tentatively TRBD2 (5 bases). The CDR3 spans 16 residues. CDR1 is GTSNPN, CDR2 SVGIG, per germline (reference sequence). Deletions cut 0 bases from V and 0 bases from J, with 12 bases between.

The chain combines TRBV10-3 with TRBJ1-2; tentative D call: TRBD1 (5 bases). Germline lookup yields CDR1 ENHRY and CDR2 SYGVKD. This CDR3 is 13 amino acids long. The germline V and J ends were trimmed by 6 bases and 8 bases, with 16 bases remaining between them. The CDR3 nucleotides are TGTGCCATCAGCAAGGACACCCTGAGCGGCTACACCTTC. As protein: CAISKDTLSGYTF.

V usage is TRBV4-1 and J usage is TRBJ1-5; D gene unclear. CDR1 and CDR2 (germline): MGHRA, YSYEKL. The V end lost 0 bases, the J end lost 4 bases, and 4 bases lay between the germline ends. The CDR3 contains 13 residues. The CDR3: CASSQDENQPQHF. CDR3 DNA: TGCGCCAGCAGCCAAGATGAGAATCAGCCCCAGCATTTT.

This chain links TRBV11-3 with TRBJ1-5; D is unclear. The CDR3 covers 13 residues. V dropped 0 bases and J dropped 5 bases, with 5 bases sitting between them. Germline V gene lookup returns CDR1 SGHNT and CDR2 YENEEA. The CDR3 region is CASSLDSDQPQHF. CDR3 nucleotides: TGTGCCAGCAGCTTAGATTCGGATCAGCCCCAGCATTTT.